This T cell receptor (beta chain) was recovered during a study of T cell repertoires in cytomegalovirus infection. TCRdb called the reads again in MiXCR, with one record for every CDR3 protein. The sample has about 740,000 distinct CDR3 sequences, about a third seen once. Material: PBMCs. The TCR comes from a human donor in good health (CMV status not recorded). Some clones in this sample may be carry-over from other donors' samples.

In nucleotides, the CDR3 is TGTGCCAGCAGCTTTAGCGGGAGTAAGGAAGATACGCAGTATTTT. It yields the protein CASSFSGSKEDTQYF. The chain carries TRBV11-2 and TRBJ2-3; 9 bases align to TRBD2. The CDR3 runs 15 residues. V dropped 3 bases and J dropped 5; count of bases not matched to a gene: 6. In germline, CDR1 is SGHAT, CDR2 FQNNGV.